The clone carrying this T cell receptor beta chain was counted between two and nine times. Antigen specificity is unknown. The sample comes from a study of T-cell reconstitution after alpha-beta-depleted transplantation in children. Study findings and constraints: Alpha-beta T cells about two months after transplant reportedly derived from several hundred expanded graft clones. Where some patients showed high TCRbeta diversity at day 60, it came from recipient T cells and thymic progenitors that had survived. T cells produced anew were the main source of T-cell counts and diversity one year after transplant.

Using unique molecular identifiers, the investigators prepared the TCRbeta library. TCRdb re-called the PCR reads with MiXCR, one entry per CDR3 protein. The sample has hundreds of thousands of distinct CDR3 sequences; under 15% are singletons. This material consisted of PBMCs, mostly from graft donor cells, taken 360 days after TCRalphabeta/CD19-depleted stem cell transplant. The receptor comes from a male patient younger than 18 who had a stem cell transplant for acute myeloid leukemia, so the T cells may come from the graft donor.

The CDR3 coding sequence is TGTGCCAGCAGCTTAAACCAGGCCTTAATCTACAATGAGCAGTTCTTC. It translates to CASSLNQALIYNEQFF. The chain is built from TRBV7-3 and TRBJ2-1; D is undetermined. Germline V CDR1 and CDR2: SGHTA, FQGTGA. The CDR3 totals 16 residues. Trimming pared 1 base from V and 3 bases from J, leaving 13 bases between.